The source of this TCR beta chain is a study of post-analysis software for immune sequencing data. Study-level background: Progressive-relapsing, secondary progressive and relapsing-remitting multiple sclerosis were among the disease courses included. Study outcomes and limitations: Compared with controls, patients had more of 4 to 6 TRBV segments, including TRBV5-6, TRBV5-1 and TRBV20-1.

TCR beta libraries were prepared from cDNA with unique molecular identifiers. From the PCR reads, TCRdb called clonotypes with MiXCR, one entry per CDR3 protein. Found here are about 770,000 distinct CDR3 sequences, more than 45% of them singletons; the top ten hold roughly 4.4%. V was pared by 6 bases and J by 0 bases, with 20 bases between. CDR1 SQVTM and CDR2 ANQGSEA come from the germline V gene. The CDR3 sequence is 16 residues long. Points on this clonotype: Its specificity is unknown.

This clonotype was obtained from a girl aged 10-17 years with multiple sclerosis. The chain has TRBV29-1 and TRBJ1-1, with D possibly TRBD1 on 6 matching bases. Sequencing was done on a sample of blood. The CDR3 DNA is TGCAGCGTCCCACGAGCTTCGACAGGCTTGAACACTGAAGCTTTCTTT. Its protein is CSVPRASTGLNTEAFF. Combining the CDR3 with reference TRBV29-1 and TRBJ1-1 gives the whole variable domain SAVISQKPSRDICQRGTSLTIQCQVDSQVTMMFWYRQQPGQSLTLIATANQGSEATYESGFVIDKFPISRPNLTFSTLTVSNMSPEDSSIYLCSVPRASTGLNTEAFFGQGTRLTVV.